This T cell receptor beta chain was sequenced in a study of spatial heterogeneity in lung cancer. Study background: Combinations of a unique TCR and a UMI were tallied in raw reads, and on average each appeared more than ten times.

Stated time point: sample taken at primary tumor resection. Frozen PBMC, nontumor lung or tumor provided whole RNA, which was sequenced unsorted. TCRdb reprocessed the 5' RACE reads via MiXCR and lists one record per CDR3 protein. The sample lists approximately 21,000 distinct CDR3 sequences; approximately 6.5% were seen once. Whole-study findings and limits: Mutation tallies in tumors tracked expanded intratumoral alpha and beta TCR counts.

The CDR3 has 14 residues. Looked up from germline, CDR1 is MNHEY and CDR2 is SMNVEV (reference sequence). V was pared by 3 bases and J by 8 bases, with 11 bases between. At least ten counts were recorded for this clonotype. Its antigen is unidentified. The sequence derives from a male donor with early-stage non-small cell lung cancer. The rearrangement uses TRBV27 and TRBJ1-6, with no clear D. The sample here was lung tumor tissue, taken at surgery. The CDR3 reads CASSFLPLDSPLHF. The CDR3 nucleotides read TGTGCCAGCAGTTTTCTTCCTTTGGATTCACCCCTCCACTTT.